These 10 T cell receptor beta chains were all obtained from the same sample, sequenced in a study of technical replicates of blood from several donors. Only in-frame clones appear in the TCRdb table, and some are missing; sequencing was by immunoSEQ multiplex PCR. This sample has tens of thousands of clones, with nearly 97% found just once. The sequenced sample consisted of T cells isolated from PBMCs. The receptors originated from a human donor in good health.

This clone was seen more than once but under ten times. The V and J genes are TRBV7-8 and TRBJ2-7; D possibly corresponds to TRBD2 (5 bases). Germline V lookup: CDR1 SGHVS, CDR2 FQNEAQ. Trimming removed 1 base at V and 0 bases at J, with 13 bases between. CDR3 length: 16 residues. In DNA, the CDR3 is TGTGCCAGCAGCTTAGGTACTAGGTTAAGCTCCTACGAGCAGTACTTC. This codes for CASSLGTRLSSYEQYF.

This clone was detected only once. The chain uses TRBV28 and TRBJ2-1; D unresolved. The V gene's germline CDR1 is MDHEN and CDR2 SYDVKM. The length of the CDR3 is 14 residues. V lost 3 bases to trimming and J lost 0 bases, with 6 bases between them. CDR3 amino acids: CASSFLFSYNEQFF. The CDR3 coding sequence is TGTGCCAGCAGTTTTCTCTTCTCCTACAATGAGCAGTTCTTC.

The chain joins TRBV4-1 to TRBJ2-7; maybe TRBD1 (6 bases). The V gene lost 3 bases and the J gene lost 0 bases, with 15 bases spanning the gap. The CDR3 contains 16 residues. Germline-derived CDR1 and CDR2 are MGHRA and YSYEKL. CDR3 loop: CASSHSTGTISYEQYF. The CDR3 DNA sequence: TGCGCCAGCAGCCACTCCACCGGGACAATCTCCTACGAGCAGTACTTC.

The CDR3 reads CASSILGHTNTEAFF. The CDR3 DNA reads TGTGCCAGTAGTATACTGGGACACACGAACACTGAAGCTTTCTTT. This chain joins TRBV19 and TRBJ1-1; D possibly corresponds to TRBD1 (6 bases). V was trimmed by 2 bases and J by 1 base, leaving 11 bases between them. The CDR3 is 15 amino acids. Per germline, CDR1 LNHDA and CDR2 SQIVND (reference sequence).

The CDR3 here is CASSPDAGQLYGYTF. The CDR3 DNA reads TGCGCCAGCAGCCCCGACGCAGGACAGCTCTATGGCTACACCTTC. The gene calls are TRBV5-1 and TRBJ1-2, with a possible D match to TRBD1 (6 bases). The CDR3 extends over 15 amino acids. V lost 4 bases to trimming and J lost 4 bases, with 17 bases between them. CDR1 is SGHRS, CDR2 YFSETQ, per germline.

The CDR3 region is CASSSRRIGGTDTQYF. The CDR3 region has the DNA TGTGCCAGCAGTTCTCGCCGGATTGGGGGGACAGATACGCAGTATTTT. The chain is built from TRBV28 and TRBJ2-3; tentative D call: TRBD2 (6 bases). The V and J ends lost 4 bases and 3 bases respectively, with 17 bases between them. The CDR3 length is 16 residues. CDR1 is MDHEN and CDR2 is SYDVKM in the germline V gene.

The V gene is TRBV10-1, the J gene TRBJ2-7; 7 nucleotides line up with TRBD2. Germline loops: CDR1 WNHNN, CDR2 SYGVQD (reference sequence). J was trimmed by 1 base and V by 8 bases; bases with no gene match: 2. This CDR3 region has 12 residues. CDR3 sequence reads: CASGDYSYEQYF. The DNA for the CDR3 is TGCGCCAGCGGGGACTATTCCTACGAGCAGTACTTC.

This rearrangement joins TRBV19 to TRBJ2-2; D not certain. V was cut by 3 bases and J by 5 bases, with 7 bases left in between. Germline V gene sequence: CDR1 LNHDA, CDR2 SQIVND (reference sequence). This CDR3 has 13 residues. The CDR3 region has the DNA TGTGCCAGTAGTATTCAGGATACCGGGGAGCTGTTTTTT. Encoded protein: CASSIQDTGELFF.

V and J are TRBV11-3 and TRBJ2-3; possible D gene TRBD2, 5 bases. Germline CDR1 and CDR2: SGHNT and YENEEA. V was clipped by 5 bases and J by 2 bases, with 14 bases between them. The CDR3 is made up of 15 amino acids. The CDR3 sequence is CASSPAGLSTDTQYF. The DNA for the CDR3 is TGTGCCAGCAGCCCCGCTGGACTCTCCACAGATACGCAGTATTTT.

The rearrangement links TRBV28 to TRBJ2-4, with D unresolved. Germline V lookup: CDR1 MDHEN, CDR2 SYDVKM. The V end lost 2 bases, the J end lost 0 bases, and 8 bases lay between the germline ends. The CDR3 sequence is 15 residues long. The CDR3 coding sequence is TGTGCCAGCAGTTTAGCCAGGATAGCCAAAAACATTCAGTACTTC. Translating it yields CASSLARIAKNIQYF.